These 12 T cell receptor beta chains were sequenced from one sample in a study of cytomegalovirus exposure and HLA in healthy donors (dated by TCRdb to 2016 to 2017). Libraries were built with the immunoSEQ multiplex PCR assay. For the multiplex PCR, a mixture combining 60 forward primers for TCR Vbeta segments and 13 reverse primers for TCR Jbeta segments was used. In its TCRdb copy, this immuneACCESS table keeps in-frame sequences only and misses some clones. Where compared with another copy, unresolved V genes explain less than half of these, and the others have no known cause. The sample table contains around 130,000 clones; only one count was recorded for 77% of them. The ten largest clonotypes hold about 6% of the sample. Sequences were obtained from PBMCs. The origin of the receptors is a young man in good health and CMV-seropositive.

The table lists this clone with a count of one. The CDR3 sequence: CSVEYSKNTEAFF. The CDR3 DNA sequence: TGCAGCGTTGAATACAGTAAGAACACTGAAGCTTTCTTT. The chain recombines TRBV29-1 with TRBJ1-1; D is unresolved. The CDR3 loop spans 13 amino acids. Trimming cost V 2 bases and J 1 base, with 8 bases left between them. Germline loops: CDR1 SQVTM, CDR2 ANQGSEA.

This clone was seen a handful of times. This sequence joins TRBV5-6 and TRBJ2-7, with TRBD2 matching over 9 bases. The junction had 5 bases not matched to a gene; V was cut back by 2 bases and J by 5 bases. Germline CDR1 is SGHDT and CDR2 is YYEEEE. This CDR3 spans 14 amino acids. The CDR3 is CASSLGTSFDEQYF. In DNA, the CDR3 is TGTGCCAGCAGCTTAGGGACTAGCTTTGACGAGCAGTACTTC. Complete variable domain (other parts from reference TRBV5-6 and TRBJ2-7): DAGVTQSPTHLIKTRGQQVTLRCSPKSGHDTVSWYQQALGQGPQFIFQYYEEEERQRGNFPDRFSGHQFPNYSSELNVNALLLGDSALYLCASSLGTSFDEQYFGPGTRLTVT.

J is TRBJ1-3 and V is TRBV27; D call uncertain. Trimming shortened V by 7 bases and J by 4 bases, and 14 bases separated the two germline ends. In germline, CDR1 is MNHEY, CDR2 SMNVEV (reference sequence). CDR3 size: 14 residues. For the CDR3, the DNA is TGTGCCAGCAAGGATTCCTGGGCGGGAAACACCATATATTTT. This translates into CASKDSWAGNTIYF.

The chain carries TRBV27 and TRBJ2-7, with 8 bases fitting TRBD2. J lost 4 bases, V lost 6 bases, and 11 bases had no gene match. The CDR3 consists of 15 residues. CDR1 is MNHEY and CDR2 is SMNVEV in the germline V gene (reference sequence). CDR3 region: CASSKHGGGFYEQYF. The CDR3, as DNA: TGTGCCAGCAGCAAACACGGGGGGGGTTTTTACGAGCAGTACTTC.

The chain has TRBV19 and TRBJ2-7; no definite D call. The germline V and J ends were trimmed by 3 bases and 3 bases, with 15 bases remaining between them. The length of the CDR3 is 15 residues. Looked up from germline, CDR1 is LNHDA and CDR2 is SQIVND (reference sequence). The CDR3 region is CASSMFGQSDYEQYF. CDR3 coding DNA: TGTGCCAGTAGTATGTTTGGGCAGTCTGACTACGAGCAGTACTTC. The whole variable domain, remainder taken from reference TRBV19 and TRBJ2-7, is DGGITQSPKYLFRKEGQNVTLSCEQNLNHDAMYWYRQDPGQGLRLIYYSQIVNDFQKGDIAEGYSVSREKKESFPLTVTSAQKNPTAFYLCASSMFGQSDYEQYFGPGTRLTVT.

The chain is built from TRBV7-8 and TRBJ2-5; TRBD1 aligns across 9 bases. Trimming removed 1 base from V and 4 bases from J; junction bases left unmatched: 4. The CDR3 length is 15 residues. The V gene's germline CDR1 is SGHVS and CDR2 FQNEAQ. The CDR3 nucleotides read TGTGCCAGCAGCTTAGTGGGGACAGGGTCAGAGACCCAGTACTTC. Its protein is CASSLVGTGSETQYF.

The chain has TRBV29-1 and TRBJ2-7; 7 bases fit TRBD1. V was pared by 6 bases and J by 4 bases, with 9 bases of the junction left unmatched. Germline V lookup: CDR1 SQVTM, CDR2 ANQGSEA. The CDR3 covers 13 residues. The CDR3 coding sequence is TGCAGCGTAGGGGGCAGCCAATGGTACGAGCAGTACTTC. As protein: CSVGGSQWYEQYF.

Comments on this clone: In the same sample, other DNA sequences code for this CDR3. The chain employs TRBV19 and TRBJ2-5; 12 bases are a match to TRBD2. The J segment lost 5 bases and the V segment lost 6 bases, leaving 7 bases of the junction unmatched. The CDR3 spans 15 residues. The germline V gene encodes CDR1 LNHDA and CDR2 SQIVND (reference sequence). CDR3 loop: CASSLAGGPRETQYF. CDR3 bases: TGTGCCAGTAGCCTAGCGGGGGGGCCTCGGGAGACCCAGTACTTC.

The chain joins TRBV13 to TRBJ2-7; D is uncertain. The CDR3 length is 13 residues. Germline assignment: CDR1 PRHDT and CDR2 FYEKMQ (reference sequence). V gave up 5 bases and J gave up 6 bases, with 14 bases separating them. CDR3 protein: CASSNHIAGEQYF. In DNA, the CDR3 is TGTGCCAGCAGCAACCACATAGCCGGCGAGCAGTACTTC. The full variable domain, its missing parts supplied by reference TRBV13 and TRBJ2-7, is AAGVIQSPRHLIKEKRETATLKCYPIPRHDTVYWYQQGPGQDPQFLISFYEKMQSDKGSIPDRFSAQQFSDYHSELNMSSLELGDSALYFCASSNHIAGEQYFGPGTRLTVT.

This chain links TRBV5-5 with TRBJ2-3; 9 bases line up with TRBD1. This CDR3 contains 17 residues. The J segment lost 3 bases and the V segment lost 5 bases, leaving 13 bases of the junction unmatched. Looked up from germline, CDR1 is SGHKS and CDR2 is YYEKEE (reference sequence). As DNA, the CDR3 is TGTGCCAGCAGATCCAGGATCTGGGACAGGGCGACAGATACGCAGTATTTT. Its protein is CASRSRIWDRATDTQYF.

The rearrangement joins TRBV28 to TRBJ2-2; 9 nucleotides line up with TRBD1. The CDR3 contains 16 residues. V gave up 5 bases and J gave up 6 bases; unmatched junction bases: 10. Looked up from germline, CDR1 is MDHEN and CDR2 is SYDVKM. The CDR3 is CASSPDWGQGSGELFF. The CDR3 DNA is TGTGCCAGCAGTCCCGATTGGGGACAGGGTTCCGGGGAGCTGTTTTTT.

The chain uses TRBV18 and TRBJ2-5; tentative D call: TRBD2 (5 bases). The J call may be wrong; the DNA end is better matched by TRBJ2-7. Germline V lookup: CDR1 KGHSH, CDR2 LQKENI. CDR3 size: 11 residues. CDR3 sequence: CASSTSTEQYF. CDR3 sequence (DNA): TGTGCCAGCTCAACTAGTACCGAGCAGTACTTC.